These 13 T cell receptor beta chains came from one sample sequenced in a study of T cell changes during pregnancy in multiple sclerosis. Generated by immunoSEQ multiplex PCR, the TCRdb table keeps only in-frame clones and is missing some. The profile covers about 85,000 clones, with approximately 90% appearing a single time and approximately 2.5% taken by the ten largest. The specimen comprised peripheral blood, sampled in the first trimester of pregnancy. These receptor sequences come from a female donor with multiple sclerosis, enrolled in a pregnancy study.

This clone was seen more than once but under ten times. The genes are TRBV20-1 and TRBJ1-1; no firm D call. CDR3 length: 11 amino acids. Germline CDR1 is DFQATT and CDR2 is SNEGSKA (reference sequence). Trimming took off 0 bases at V and 7 bases at J, with 6 bases between the two ends. CDR3 loop: CSAREFREAFF. The CDR3 DNA sequence: TGCAGTGCTAGAGAATTTCGTGAAGCTTTCTTT.

The rearrangement uses TRBV6-1 and TRBJ2-2, with 16 positions matching TRBD2. The CDR3 has 15 residues. The J segment lost 6 bases and the V segment lost 10 bases, leaving 5 bases of the junction unmatched. Germline lookup yields CDR1 MNHNS and CDR2 SASEGT. CDR3 in amino acids: CATLGLAGGPGELFF. DNA of the CDR3: TGTGCCACCCTGGGACTAGCGGGAGGGCCCGGGGAGCTGTTTTTT.

The gene calls are TRBV7-8 and TRBJ1-5; no reliable D call. V was pared by 4 bases and J by 1 base, with 8 bases between. Germline loops: CDR1 SGHVS, CDR2 FQNEAQ. The CDR3 is 14 residues long. Here the CDR3 DNA reads TGTGCCAGCAGCTCCCCCGGGAGCAATCAGCCCCAGCATTTT. Translation: CASSSPGSNQPQHF.

This clone was detected once. The chain has TRBV6-5 and TRBJ2-1; D call uncertain. Germline values: CDR1 MNHEY, CDR2 SVGAGI. The CDR3 is 14 amino acids. V was trimmed by 2 bases and J by 3 bases, leaving 8 bases between them. Written as DNA, the CDR3 is TGTGCCAGCAGTTACCGATCAGGCTACAATGAGCAGTTCTTC. This sequence encodes CASSYRSGYNEQFF.

The chain carries TRBV9 and TRBJ2-5, with TRBD2 matching 11 bases. J lost 4 bases, V lost 1 base, and 0 bases had no gene match. Germline V gene lookup returns CDR1 SGDLS and CDR2 YYNGEE. This CDR3 region has 14 residues. The CDR3 DNA is TGTGCCAGCAGCGTACTAGCGGGGGGAGAGACCCAGTACTTC. Translation: CASSVLAGGETQYF. The full variable domain, rest sourced from reference TRBV9 and TRBJ2-5, is DSGVTQTPKHLITATGQRVTLRCSPRSGDLSVYWYQQSLDQGLQFLIQYYNGEERAKGNILERFSAQQFPDLHSELNLSSLELGDSALYFCASSVLAGGETQYFGPGTRLLVL.

The genes are TRBV7-9 and TRBJ2-6; 7 bases agree with TRBD1. CDR1 is SEHNR and CDR2 is FQNEAQ in the germline V gene (reference sequence). The CDR3 sequence is 17 residues long. The trim removed 1 base at V and 0 bases at J, leaving 3 bases unmatched. The chain's CDR3 is CASSLVGGSSGANVLTF. CDR3 DNA: TGTGCCAGCAGCTTAGTAGGGGGCAGCTCTGGGGCCAACGTCCTGACTTTC.

The rearrangement links TRBV10-3 to TRBJ1-2, with 9 bases matching TRBD1. V trimming: 10 bases; J trimming: 3 bases; junction bases outside the gene matches: 18. This CDR3 is built from 17 residues. Germline lookup yields CDR1 ENHRY and CDR2 SYGVKD. CDR3 nucleotide sequence: TGTGCCACCACAACTGGGACAGGGTTTCAAGCTGACTATGGCTACACCTTC. Amino acids: CATTTGTGFQADYGYTF.

There are a few counts of this clone. The chain recombines TRBV14 with TRBJ2-2, with 8 bases identical to TRBD1. The CDR3 loop spans 15 amino acids. CDR1 SGHDN and CDR2 FVKESK come from the germline V gene. After removal of 2 bases from V and 4 bases from J, the junction contained 3 bases not matched to a gene. This chain's CDR3 is CASSQRQGSTGELFF. CDR3 nucleotide sequence: TGTGCCAGCAGCCAACGACAGGGGAGCACCGGGGAGCTGTTTTTT.

V is TRBV7-2 and J is TRBJ1-1, with D unresolved. The length of the CDR3 is 13 residues. Germline V gene lookup returns CDR1 SGHTA and CDR2 FQGNSA. The ends were cut back, 3 bases at V and 1 base at J, with 6 bases in the middle. This CDR3 is CASSFGKNTEAFF. The CDR3 coding sequence is TGTGCCAGCAGCTTCGGGAAGAACACTGAAGCTTTCTTT.

The chain recombines TRBV7-8 with TRBJ1-5, with D maybe TRBD1 (6 bases). The CDR3 sequence is 15 residues long. Trimming left V 0 bases short and J 2 bases short, with 8 bases between. CDR1 and CDR2 (germline): SGHVS, FQNEAQ. Written as DNA, the CDR3 is TGTGCCAGCAGCTTAGCAGGGGGTGGCAATCAGCCCCAGCATTTT. Its protein is CASSLAGGGNQPQHF.

The rearrangement joins TRBV6-1 to TRBJ1-5; the match to TRBD1 covers 8 bases. V shed 7 bases and J 2 bases; nucleotides not matched to a gene: 7. This CDR3 region has 15 residues. Germline V gene lookup returns CDR1 MNHNS and CDR2 SASEGT. CDR3 sequence (DNA): TGTGCCAGCAAATCGACAGGGGTTGGCAATCAGCCCCAGCATTTT. It is translated as CASKSTGVGNQPQHF.

The rearrangement joins TRBV19 to TRBJ2-1; 9 bases are a match to TRBD2. The CDR3 runs 15 residues. Germline V gives CDR1 LNHDA, CDR2 SQIVND (reference sequence). V lost 2 bases and J lost 5; bases outside the gene matches: 4. The CDR3 DNA reads TGTGCCAGTAGTATAACTGGCGGGAGGGACAATGAGCAGTTCTTC. It specifies CASSITGGRDNEQFF.

The chain is built from TRBV5-1 and TRBJ1-2, with D perhaps TRBD1 (5 bases). Germline V gene data show CDR1 as SGHRS and CDR2 as YFSETQ. The length of the CDR3 is 16 residues. V was shortened by 4 bases and J by 4 bases, with 20 bases between the two germline ends. Here the CDR3 reads CASSQGPAGASYGYTF. In nucleotides, the CDR3 is TGCGCCAGCAGCCAGGGACCAGCGGGAGCCAGCTATGGCTACACCTTC.